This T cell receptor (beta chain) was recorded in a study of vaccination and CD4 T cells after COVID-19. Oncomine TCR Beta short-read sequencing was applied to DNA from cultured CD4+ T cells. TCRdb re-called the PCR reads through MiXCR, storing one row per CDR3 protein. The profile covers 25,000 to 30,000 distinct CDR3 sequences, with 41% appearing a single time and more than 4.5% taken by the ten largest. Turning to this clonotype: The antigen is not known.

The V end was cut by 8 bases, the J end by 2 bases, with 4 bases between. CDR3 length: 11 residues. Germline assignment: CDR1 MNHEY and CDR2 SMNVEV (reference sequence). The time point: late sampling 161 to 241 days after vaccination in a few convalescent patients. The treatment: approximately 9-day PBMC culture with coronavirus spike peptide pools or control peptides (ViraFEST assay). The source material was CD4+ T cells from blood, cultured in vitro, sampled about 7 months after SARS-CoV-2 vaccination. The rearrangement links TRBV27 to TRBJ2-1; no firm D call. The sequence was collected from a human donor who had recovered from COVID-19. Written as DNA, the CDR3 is TGTGCCAGCCAGACCTACAATGAGCAGTTCTTC. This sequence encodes CASQTYNEQFF.